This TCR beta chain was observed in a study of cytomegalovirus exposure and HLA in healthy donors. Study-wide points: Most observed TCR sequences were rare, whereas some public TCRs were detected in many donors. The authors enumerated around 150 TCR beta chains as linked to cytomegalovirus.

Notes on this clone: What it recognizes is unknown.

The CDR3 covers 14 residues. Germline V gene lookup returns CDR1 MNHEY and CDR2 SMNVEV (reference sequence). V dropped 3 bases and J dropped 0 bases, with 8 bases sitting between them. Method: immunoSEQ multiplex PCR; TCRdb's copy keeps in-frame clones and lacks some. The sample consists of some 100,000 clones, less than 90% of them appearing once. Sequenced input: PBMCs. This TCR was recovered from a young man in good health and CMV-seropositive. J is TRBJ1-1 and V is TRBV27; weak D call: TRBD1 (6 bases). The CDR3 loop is CASSLQGLNTEAFF. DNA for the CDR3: TGTGCCAGCAGTTTGCAGGGGCTGAACACTGAAGCTTTCTTT.